What follows describes a single TCR beta chain. Its matching antigen is unknown. The sample is drawn from a study of post-analysis software for immune sequencing data. Unique molecular identifiers featured in each of the TCR beta cDNA libraries. One entry per CDR3 protein results from TCRdb running MiXCR on the PCR reads. The table includes around 770,000 distinct CDR3 sequences, 46% detected once. The CDR3 spans 12 residues. V dropped 3 bases and J dropped 7 bases, with 10 bases sitting between them. CDR1 SGDLS and CDR2 YYNGEE come from the germline V gene. Whole-study findings and limits: Normalized Chao1 diversity was significantly lower in multiple sclerosis patients than in controls. Patients showed TRBV5-6, TRBV5-1 and TRBV20-1 among a few TRBV segments more frequent than in controls.

The sample comprised blood. The origin of this receptor is a girl aged 10 to 17 with multiple sclerosis. The chain joins TRBV9 to TRBJ1-2; D might be TRBD1 (6 bases). The CDR3 coding sequence is TGTGCCAGCAGCGGACAGGAGATTGGCTACACCTTC. It codes for CASSGQEIGYTF. Supplemented by reference TRBV9 and TRBJ1-2, the full variable domain reads DSGVTQTPKHLITATGQRVTLRCSPRSGDLSVYWYQQSLDQGLQFLIQYYNGEERAKGNILERFSAQQFPDLHSELNLSSLELGDSALYFCASSGQEIGYTFGSGTRLTVV.